Listed below are T cell receptor beta chains from one sample, sequenced in a study of cytotoxic CD8 clonotypes in ibrutinib-treated CLL. Measured with immunoSEQ multiplex PCR; TCRdb has only the in-frame clones, and not every one. The sample has over 120,000 clones; around 82% are singletons. Sequences were derived from PBMCs, sampled after 36 months of ibrutinib treatment. The receptor source for this set is a human donor with chronic lymphocytic leukemia. Each CDR3 is given with its conserved first and last residue. A D gene is named only where the DNA matches it firmly. Not all rows give a size; the values are once, few, many and, for expanded clones, a class.

>NA|TRBJ1-5|NA|TRBV27
CASTLSGGVGQPQHF
TGTGCCAGCACTTTAAGCGGGGGAGTGGGTCAGCCCCAGCATTTT
>NA|TRBJ2-3|NA|TRBV10-2
CASTGGFTDTQYF
TGCGCCAGCACCGGGGGCTTCACAGATACGCAGTATTTT
>NA|TRBJ2-7|once|TRBV11-2
CASSRIASGEQYF
TGTGCCAGCAGCCGGATCGCGTCGGGCGAGCAGTACTTC
>TRBD1|TRBJ1-2|once|TRBV6-1
CASSEAPGTEYGYTF
TGTGCCAGCAGTGAAGCCCCCGGGACAGAGTATGGCTACACCTTC
>NA|TRBJ2-7|NA|TRBV4-1
CASSQGIDYEQYF
TGCGCCAGCAGCCAAGGTATAGACTACGAGCAGTACTTC
>NA|TRBJ1-1|NA|TRBV11-2
CASSLVGRGVVGAFF
TGTGCCAGCAGCTTAGTCGGGCGTGGTGTCGTGGGAGCTTTCTTT
>NA|TRBJ1-2|NA|TRBV6-5
CASSYRGGYTF
TGTGCCAGCAGTTACAGAGGGGGCTACACCTTC
>NA|TRBJ1-3|NA|TRBV4-1
CASSQDGRADSGNTIYF
TGCGCCAGCAGCCAAGATGGCAGGGCAGACTCTGGAAACACCATATATTTT
>NA|TRBJ1-5|few|TRBV2
CASSESFIQGFKNQPQHF
TGTGCCAGCAGTGAGTCCTTCATACAGGGCTTCAAAAATCAGCCCCAGCATTTT
>NA|TRBJ1-1|few|TRBV2
CASRRNTEAFF
TGTGCCAGCAGGAGGAACACTGAAGCTTTCTTT
>NA|TRBJ1-5|NA|TRBV6-5
CASSTGGGGNQPQHF
TGTGCCAGCAGCACGGGGGGTGGTGGCAATCAGCCCCAGCATTTT
>NA|TRBJ2-3|NA|TRBV11-3
CASSRTERDTQYF
TGTGCCAGCAGCCGGACAGAGAGGGATACGCAGTATTTT
>TRBD1|TRBJ1-1|NA|TRBV7-6
CASTPDRANTEAFF
TGTGCCAGCACCCCGGACAGGGCGAACACTGAAGCTTTCTTT
>NA|TRBJ2-3|once|TRBV6-6
CASKFMAQEWALQYF
TGTGCCAGCAAATTCATGGCCCAGGAATGGGCTTTGCAGTATTTT
>TRBD2|TRBJ2-7|NA|TRBV11-2
CASSLSGTSAYEQYF
TGTGCCAGCAGCTTGTCCGGGACTAGCGCGTACGAGCAGTACTTC
>NA|TRBJ1-1|NA|TRBV27
CASSPRDGEAFF
TGTGCCAGCAGTCCGAGAGACGGTGAAGCTTTCTTT
>NA|TRBJ1-2|NA|TRBV18
CASSTDRLGAGYTF
TGTGCCAGCTCAACCGACAGGTTGGGCGCTGGCTACACCTTC
>TRBD2|TRBJ2-2|NA|TRBV2
CASSLLAGGINTGELFF
TGTGCCAGCAGTCTACTAGCGGGAGGGATAAACACCGGGGAGCTGTTTTTT
>NA|TRBJ2-7|NA|TRBV19
CASSIRTITYEQYF
TGTGCCAGTAGTATCCGAACAATAACCTACGAGCAGTACTTC
>NA|TRBJ1-2|NA|TRBV5-4
CASSFAGGRNYGYTF
TGTGCCAGCAGCTTTGCGGGGGGCCGTAACTATGGCTACACCTTC
>TRBD1|TRBJ2-3|NA|TRBV6-5
CASSYLDRAVPDTQYF
TGTGCCAGCAGTTACTTGGACAGGGCCGTCCCAGATACGCAGTATTTT
>TRBD2|TRBJ2-1|many|TRBV4-1
CASSHVPEATSGGISHNEQFF
TGCGCCAGCAGCCATGTCCCTGAGGCGACTAGCGGGGGGATATCGCACAATGAGCAGTTCTTC
>NA|TRBJ2-1|NA|TRBV11-1
CASSLGLSSYNEQFF
TGTGCCAGCAGCTTAGGGCTTAGCTCCTACAATGAGCAGTTCTTC
>NA|TRBJ1-5|NA|TRBV29-1
CSVVNGNQPQHF
TGCAGCGTTGTTAATGGCAATCAGCCCCAGCATTTT
>NA|TRBJ1-5|NA|TRBV10-2
CASSESRGQPQHF
TGCGCCAGCAGTGAGTCAAGAGGTCAGCCCCAGCATTTT
>NA|TRBJ2-7|NA|TRBV7-8
CASSLEGRVSYEQYF
TGTGCCAGCAGCTTAGAGGGGCGGGTATCCTACGAGCAGTACTTC
>NA|TRBJ1-5|NA|TRBV30
CAWRGPGGNQPQHF
TGTGCCTGGAGAGGTCCAGGGGGCAATCAGCCCCAGCATTTT
>TRBD1|TRBJ1-1|NA|TRBV7-6
CASSLNRGEAFF
TGTGCCAGCAGCTTAAACAGGGGTGAAGCTTTCTTT
>NA|TRBJ2-3|NA|TRBV5-1
CASTSPGTDTQYF
TGCGCCAGCACCTCTCCGGGCACAGATACGCAGTATTTT
>NA|TRBJ1-5|NA|TRBV21-1
CASQQRGSRNQPQHF
TGTGCCAGTCAGCAACGAGGGAGCCGGAATCAGCCCCAGCATTTT
>TRBD1|TRBJ1-5|NA|TRBV27
CASSLFGRGGNQPQHF
TGTGCCAGCAGTTTGTTCGGCAGGGGGGGCAATCAGCCCCAGCATTTT